The 18 T cell receptor beta chains below were found in one sample sequenced in a study of cytotoxic CD8 clonotypes in ibrutinib-treated CLL. Produced via immunoSEQ multiplex PCR; TCRdb's table is partial and in-frame only. The table has under 300,000 clones, 70% seen once. Here the sequenced sample was PBMCs, taken after 24 months of ibrutinib treatment. The source is a human donor with chronic lymphocytic leukemia.

This clone was picked up a small number of times. The chain couples TRBV4-3 to TRBJ1-2, with TRBD1 matching 9 bases. With 3 bases clipped from V and 2 bases from J, the junction kept 7 bases outside the gene matches. In germline, CDR1 is LGHNA, CDR2 YSLEER. The CDR3 is made up of 16 amino acids. CDR3 DNA: TGCGCCAGCAGCCACCTACAGGGGGCTTTGAACTATGGCTACACCTTC. Translation: CASSHLQGALNYGYTF.

This rearrangement joins TRBV6-5 to TRBJ2-7; a possible D gene is TRBD2 (7 bases). CDR3 size: 15 residues. Deletions cut 2 bases from V and 6 bases from J, with 17 bases between. The germline gives CDR1 MNHEY, CDR2 SVGAGI. Here the CDR3 DNA reads TGTGCCAGCAGTTACGGGGGGGTTACAGGGCTCGAGCAGTACTTC. It encodes CASSYGGVTGLEQYF.

V usage is TRBV11-2 and J usage is TRBJ1-5, with 7 bases identical to TRBD1. The CDR3 has 15 amino acids. V was clipped by 5 bases and J by 0 bases; unmatched bases: 4. Germline V gene data show CDR1 as SGHAT and CDR2 as FQNNGV. CDR3 nucleotide sequence: TGTGCCAGCAGCGAGGACAGGCTTAGCAATCAGCCCCAGCATTTT. Translation gives CASSEDRLSNQPQHF.

The chain couples TRBV4-1 to TRBJ2-1, with 9 bases fitting TRBD2. This CDR3 is built from 17 residues. Looked up from germline, CDR1 is MGHRA and CDR2 is YSYEKL. The V gene end was trimmed by 0 bases and the J gene end by 7 bases; junction bases not matched to a gene: 10. DNA of the CDR3: TGCGCCAGCAGCCAAGATTGGGGGCGGGAGGGCCGAAATGAGCAGTTCTTC. Translated: CASSQDWGREGRNEQFF.

This chain connects TRBV9 to TRBJ2-3; maybe TRBD2 (5 bases). CDR1 is SGDLS and CDR2 is YYNGEE in the germline V gene. The CDR3 sequence is 15 residues long. The V gene lost 3 bases and the J gene lost 0 bases, with 11 bases spanning the gap. The CDR3 spells CASSAGISSTDTQYF. The CDR3 DNA follows: TGTGCCAGCAGCGCCGGGATTTCTAGCACAGATACGCAGTATTTT.

This clone was found a few times. The chain couples TRBV5-1 to TRBJ2-6; the D gene is possibly TRBD2 (5 bases). Germline assignment: CDR1 SGHRS and CDR2 YFSETQ. V was clipped by 4 bases and J by 0 bases, with 11 bases between them. The CDR3 consists of 16 residues. The CDR3, as DNA: TGCGCCAGCAGCCGGCTTGGGAGCTCTGGGGCCAACGTCCTGACTTTC. Its protein product is CASSRLGSSGANVLTF.

The chain links TRBV27 to TRBJ1-1; 8 nucleotides agree with TRBD1. The CDR3 spans 15 residues. Germline CDR1 is MNHEY and CDR2 is SMNVEV (reference sequence). V lost 5 bases, J lost 2 bases, and 7 bases stayed unmatched. The CDR3 region is CASSTHGTGNTEAFF. DNA of the CDR3: TGTGCCAGCAGTACCCACGGGACAGGTAACACTGAAGCTTTCTTT.

This chain uses TRBV27 with TRBJ1-3; D unresolved. The germline V gene has CDR1 MNHEY and CDR2 SMNVEV (reference sequence). V lost 4 bases, J lost 2 bases, and 9 bases lay in between. The CDR3 loop spans 14 amino acids. CDR3 loop: CASSSVAAGNTIYF. The CDR3 region has the DNA TGTGCCAGCAGTTCCGTGGCAGCTGGAAACACCATATATTTT.

V and J are TRBV19 and TRBJ2-1; 14 bases agree with TRBD2. CDR1 is LNHDA, CDR2 SQIVND, per germline (reference sequence). The CDR3 consists of 19 residues. V shed 5 bases, J shed 9 bases, and the junction held 18 bases outside the gene matches. Here the CDR3 reads CASSVQGLAGGITNGEQFF. The CDR3, as DNA: TGTGCCAGTAGTGTACAAGGACTAGCGGGAGGTATTACAAACGGTGAGCAGTTCTTC.

The J gene is TRBJ2-5, the V gene TRBV6-5, with D possibly TRBD2 on 6 matching bases. Germline V gene sequence: CDR1 MNHEY, CDR2 SVGAGI. Trimming removed 6 bases from V and 4 bases from J, with 12 bases in between. The CDR3 totals 13 residues. CDR3 residues: CASRRGSGETQYF. CDR3 DNA sequence: TGTGCCAGCAGGCGGGGAAGCGGAGAGACCCAGTACTTC.

V is TRBV11-3 and J is TRBJ2-3; D assignment may be TRBD1 or TRBD2 (5 bases each). The length of the CDR3 is 15 residues. Trimming took off 3 bases at V and 0 bases at J, with 10 bases between the two ends. The germline CDR1 and CDR2 sequences are SGHNT and YENEEA. This chain's CDR3 is CASSLGERSTDTQYF. The DNA of the CDR3 is TGTGCCAGCAGCTTGGGGGAGCGGAGCACAGATACGCAGTATTTT.

The rearrangement uses TRBV7-9 and TRBJ2-4; no reliable D call. The CDR3 is 13 amino acids. The V gene lost 1 base and the J gene lost 7 bases, with 8 bases spanning the gap. CDR1 and CDR2 (germline): SEHNR, FQNEAQ (reference sequence). The CDR3 protein is CASSLGRGNIQYF. The CDR3 coding sequence is TGTGCCAGCAGCTTAGGTCGTGGTAACATTCAGTACTTC.

The V gene is TRBV10-3, the J gene TRBJ1-5; 7 bases are a match to TRBD1. This CDR3 contains 13 residues. In germline, CDR1 is ENHRY, CDR2 SYGVKD. V shed 8 bases, J shed 0 bases, and the junction held 1 base outside the gene matches. CDR3 loop: CAIGTVSNQPQHF. CDR3 nucleotides: TGTGCCATCGGGACAGTTAGCAATCAGCCCCAGCATTTT.

J is TRBJ1-3 and V is TRBV5-6; D call uncertain. This CDR3 has 18 residues. The V and J ends lost 0 bases and 0 bases respectively, with 16 bases between them. Germline assignment: CDR1 SGHDT and CDR2 YYEEEE. The CDR3 reads CASSLGQAYHLSGNTIYF. The CDR3 nucleotides are TGTGCCAGCAGCTTGGGGCAGGCCTATCACCTCTCTGGAAACACCATATATTTT.

The V and J genes are TRBV7-3 and TRBJ2-3; 16 bases match TRBD2. The germline V gene encodes CDR1 SGHTA and CDR2 FQGTGA. The CDR3 consists of 16 residues. The junction had 3 bases not matched to a gene; V was cut back by 5 bases and J by 4 bases. CDR3 amino acids: CASSLGLAGGADTQYF. As DNA, the CDR3 is TGTGCCAGCAGCCTGGGACTAGCGGGAGGGGCAGATACGCAGTATTTT. The variable domain in full, with the rest retrieved from reference TRBV7-3 and TRBJ2-3, is GAGVSQTPSNKVTEKGKYVELRCDPISGHTALYWYRQSLGQGPEFLIYFQGTGAADDSGLPNDRFFAVRPEGSVSTLKIQRTERGDSAVYLCASSLGLAGGADTQYFGPGTRLTVL.

The chain combines TRBV19 with TRBJ2-1; no reliable D call. V was shortened by 2 bases and J by 10 bases, with 6 bases between the two germline ends. The CDR3 spans 11 residues. CDR1 and CDR2 from the germline V gene are LNHDA and SQIVND (reference sequence). The CDR3 loop is CASSIMGEQFF. The CDR3 DNA reads as TGTGCCAGTAGTATAATGGGAGAGCAGTTCTTC.

This clone was seen only a few times. V usage is TRBV7-9 and J usage is TRBJ1-3; 7 nucleotides line up with TRBD1. Losses at the gene ends were 1 base for V and 0 bases for J; bases not matched to a gene: 3. The CDR3 totals 16 residues. Germline assignment: CDR1 SEHNR and CDR2 FQNEAQ (reference sequence). The CDR3 here is CASSLDRDSSGNTIYF. CDR3 in DNA: TGTGCCAGCAGCTTAGATAGGGACAGCTCTGGAAACACCATATATTTT.

The chain employs TRBV6-6 and TRBJ2-2; D remains unclear. Trimming stripped 6 bases from V and 5 bases from J, with 10 bases between. Germline CDR1 is MNHNY and CDR2 is SVGAGI (reference sequence). There are 13 residues in the CDR3. Here the CDR3 reads CASRPVRTGELFF. The CDR3 region has the DNA TGTGCCAGCAGGCCCGTTAGGACCGGGGAGCTGTTTTTT.